The T cell receptor beta chain under discussion was sequenced for a study of blood T cell repertoires in COVID-19. As for the study in general: The samples span acute and convalescent COVID-19 from the United States, Italy and Spain.

This clone was found a few times. The assay was immunoSEQ multiplex PCR, and TCRdb's table has in-frame clones only and misses some. The repertoire has 37,000 or so clones, roughly 80% of them found once; the top ten carry 1.5% to 2.5%. Sample: peripheral blood. The clonotype was recovered from a man aged 60 to 75 with active COVID-19.

The CDR3: CASSEASGTITEAFF. The CDR3 DNA is TGTGCCAGCAGTGAAGCCTCCGGGACAATAACTGAAGCTTTCTTT. The chain joins TRBV6-1 to TRBJ1-1; D may be TRBD1 (6 bases). The CDR3 sequence is 15 residues long. The V end was cut by 0 bases, the J end by 5 bases, with 13 bases between. Germline lookup yields CDR1 MNHNS and CDR2 SASEGT.